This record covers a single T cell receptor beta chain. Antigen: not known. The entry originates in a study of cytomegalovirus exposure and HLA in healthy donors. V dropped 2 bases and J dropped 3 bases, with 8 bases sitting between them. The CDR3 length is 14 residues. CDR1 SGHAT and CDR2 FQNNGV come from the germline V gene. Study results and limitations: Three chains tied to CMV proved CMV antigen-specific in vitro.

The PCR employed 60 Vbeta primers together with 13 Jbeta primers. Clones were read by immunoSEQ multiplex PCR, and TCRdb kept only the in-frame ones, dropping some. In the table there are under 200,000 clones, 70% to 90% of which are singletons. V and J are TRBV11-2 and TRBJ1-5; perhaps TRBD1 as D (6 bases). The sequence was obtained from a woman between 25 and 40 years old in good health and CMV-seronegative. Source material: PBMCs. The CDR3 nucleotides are TGTGCCAGCAGCTTACAGGGGTTCAATCAGCCCCAGCATTTT. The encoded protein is CASSLQGFNQPQHF. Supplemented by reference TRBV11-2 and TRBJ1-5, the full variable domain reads EAGVAQSPRYKIIEKRQSVAFWCNPISGHATLYWYQQILGQGPKLLIQFQNNGVVDDSQLPKDRFSAERLKGVDSTLKIQPAKLEDSAVYLCASSLQGFNQPQHFGDGTRLSIL.